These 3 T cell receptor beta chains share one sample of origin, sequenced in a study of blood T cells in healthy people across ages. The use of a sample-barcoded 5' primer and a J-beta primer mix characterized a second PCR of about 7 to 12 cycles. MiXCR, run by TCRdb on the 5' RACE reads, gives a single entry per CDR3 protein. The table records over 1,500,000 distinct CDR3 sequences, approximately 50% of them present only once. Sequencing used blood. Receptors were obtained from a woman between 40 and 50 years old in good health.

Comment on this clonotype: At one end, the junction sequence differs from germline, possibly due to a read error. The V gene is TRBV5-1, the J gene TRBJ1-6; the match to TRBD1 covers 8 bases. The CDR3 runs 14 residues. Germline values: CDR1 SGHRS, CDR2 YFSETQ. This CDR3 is CARSYGQGYSPLHF. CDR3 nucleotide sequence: TGCGCCCGCAGCTACGGACAGGGTTATTCACCCCTCCACTTT.

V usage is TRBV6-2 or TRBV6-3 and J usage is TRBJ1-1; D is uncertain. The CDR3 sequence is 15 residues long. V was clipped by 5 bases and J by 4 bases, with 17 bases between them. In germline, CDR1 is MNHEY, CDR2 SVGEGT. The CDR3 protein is CASSSPRTSPTEAFF. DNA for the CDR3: TGTGCCAGCAGTAGCCCCCGGACCTCTCCCACTGAAGCTTTCTTT.

CDR3 in amino acids: CASSDRFSGRSYQETQYF. The CDR3 DNA sequence: TGTGCCAGCAGTGACAGATTTAGCGGAAGGTCGTACCAAGAGACCCAGTACTTC. The chain has TRBV2 and TRBJ2-5, with D possibly TRBD2 on 6 matching bases. The ends were cut back, 3 bases at V and 0 bases at J, with 20 bases in the middle. The CDR3 runs to 18 residues. Germline V gene sequence: CDR1 SNHLY, CDR2 FYNNEI.